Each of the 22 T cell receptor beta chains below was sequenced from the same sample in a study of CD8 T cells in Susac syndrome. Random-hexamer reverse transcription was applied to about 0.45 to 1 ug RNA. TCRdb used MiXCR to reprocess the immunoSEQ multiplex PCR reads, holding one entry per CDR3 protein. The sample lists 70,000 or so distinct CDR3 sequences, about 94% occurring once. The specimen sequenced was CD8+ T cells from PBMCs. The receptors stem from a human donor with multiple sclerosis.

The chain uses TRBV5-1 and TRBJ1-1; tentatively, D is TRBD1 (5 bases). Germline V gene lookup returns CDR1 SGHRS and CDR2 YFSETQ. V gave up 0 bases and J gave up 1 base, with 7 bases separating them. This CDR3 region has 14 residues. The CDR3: CASSLAGENTEAFF. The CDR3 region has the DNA TGCGCCAGCAGCTTGGCGGGGGAGAACACTGAAGCTTTCTTT.

CDR3: CASSLLFVSRRYNEQFF. The CDR3, as DNA: TGTGCCAGCAGTTTACTGTTCGTAAGCAGGCGCTACAATGAGCAGTTCTTC. V gene TRBV12-3 or TRBV12-4 combines with J gene TRBJ2-1, with D uncertain. This CDR3 spans 17 amino acids. V lost 2 bases and J lost 3, with 17 bases in between.

This CDR3 is CAPEGEGQPQHF. The CDR3 bases are TGTGCCCCCGAGGGGGAAGGTCAGCCCCAGCATTTT. The V gene is TRBV30, the J gene TRBJ1-5, with D possibly matching TRBD1 (6 bases). This CDR3 is built from 12 residues. Trimming pared 8 bases from V and 6 bases from J, leaving 14 bases between. Germline assignment: CDR1 GTSNPN and CDR2 SVGIG (reference sequence).

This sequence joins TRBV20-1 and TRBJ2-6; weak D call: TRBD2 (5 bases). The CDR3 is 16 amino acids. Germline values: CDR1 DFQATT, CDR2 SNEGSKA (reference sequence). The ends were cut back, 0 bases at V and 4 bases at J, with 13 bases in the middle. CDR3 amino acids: CSARDLQEVGANVLTF. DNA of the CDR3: TGCAGTGCTAGAGATCTTCAGGAGGTCGGGGCCAACGTCCTGACTTTC.

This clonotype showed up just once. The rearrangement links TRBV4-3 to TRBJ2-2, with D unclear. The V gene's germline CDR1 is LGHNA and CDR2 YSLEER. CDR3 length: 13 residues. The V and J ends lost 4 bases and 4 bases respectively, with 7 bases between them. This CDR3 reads CASSPRPTGELFF. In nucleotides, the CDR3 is TGCGCCAGCAGCCCGCGCCCCACCGGGGAGCTGTTTTTT.

The CDR3 region is CASSLERDGEETQYF. CDR3 DNA: TGTGCCAGCAGCTTAGAAAGGGATGGAGAAGAGACCCAGTACTTC. The chain has TRBV13 and TRBJ2-5; no clear D gene. Germline values: CDR1 PRHDT, CDR2 FYEKMQ (reference sequence). V shed 1 base and J shed 3 bases, with 12 bases lying between them. This CDR3 comprises 15 residues.

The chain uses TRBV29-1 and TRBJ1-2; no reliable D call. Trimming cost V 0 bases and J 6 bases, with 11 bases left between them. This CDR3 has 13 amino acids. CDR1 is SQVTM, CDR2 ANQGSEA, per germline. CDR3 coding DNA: TGCAGCGTTGAAGATCCGCTGGGTCATGGCTACACCTTC. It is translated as CSVEDPLGHGYTF.

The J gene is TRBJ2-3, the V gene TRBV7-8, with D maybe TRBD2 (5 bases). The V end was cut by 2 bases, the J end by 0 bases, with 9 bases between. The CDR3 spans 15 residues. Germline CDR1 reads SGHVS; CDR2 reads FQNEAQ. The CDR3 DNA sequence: TGTGCCAGCAGCTTATTAGGAGGCAGCACAGATACGCAGTATTTT. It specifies CASSLLGGSTDTQYF.

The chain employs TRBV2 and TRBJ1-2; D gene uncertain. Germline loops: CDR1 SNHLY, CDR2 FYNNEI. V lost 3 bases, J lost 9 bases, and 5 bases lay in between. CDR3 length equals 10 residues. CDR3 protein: CASSDRSYTF. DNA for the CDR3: TGTGCCAGCAGTGACAGAAGCTACACCTTC.

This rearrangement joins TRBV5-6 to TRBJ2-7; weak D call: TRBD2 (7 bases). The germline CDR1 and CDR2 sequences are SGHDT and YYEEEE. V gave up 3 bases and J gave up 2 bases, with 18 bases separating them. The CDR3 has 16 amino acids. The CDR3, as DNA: TGTGCCAGCAGCTGCGGGGGCGGGGGCAGGGCCTACGAGCAGTACTTC. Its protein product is CASSCGGGGRAYEQYF.

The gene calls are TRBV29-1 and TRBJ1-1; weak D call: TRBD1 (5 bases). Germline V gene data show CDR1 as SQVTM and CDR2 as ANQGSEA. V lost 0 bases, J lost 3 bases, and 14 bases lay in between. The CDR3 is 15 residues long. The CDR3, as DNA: TGCAGCGTTGAAGATAATCAGGGATCGGACACTGAAGCTTTCTTT. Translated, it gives CSVEDNQGSDTEAFF.

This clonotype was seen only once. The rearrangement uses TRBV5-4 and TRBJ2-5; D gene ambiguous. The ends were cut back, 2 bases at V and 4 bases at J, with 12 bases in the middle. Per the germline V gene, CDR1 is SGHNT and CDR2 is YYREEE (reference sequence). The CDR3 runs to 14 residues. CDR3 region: CASSFGWSPETQYF. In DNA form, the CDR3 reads TGTGCCAGCAGCTTCGGATGGTCCCCAGAGACCCAGTACTTC.

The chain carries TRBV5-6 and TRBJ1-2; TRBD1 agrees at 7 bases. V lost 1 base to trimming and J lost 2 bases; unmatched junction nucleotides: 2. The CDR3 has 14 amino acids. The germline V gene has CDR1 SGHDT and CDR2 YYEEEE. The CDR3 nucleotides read TGTGCCAGCAGCTTGCGACAGGGCAACTATGGCTACACCTTC. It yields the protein CASSLRQGNYGYTF. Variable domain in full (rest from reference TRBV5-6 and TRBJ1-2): DAGVTQSPTHLIKTRGQQVTLRCSPKSGHDTVSWYQQALGQGPQFIFQYYEEEERQRGNFPDRFSGHQFPNYSSELNVNALLLGDSALYLCASSLRQGNYGYTFGSGTRLTVV.

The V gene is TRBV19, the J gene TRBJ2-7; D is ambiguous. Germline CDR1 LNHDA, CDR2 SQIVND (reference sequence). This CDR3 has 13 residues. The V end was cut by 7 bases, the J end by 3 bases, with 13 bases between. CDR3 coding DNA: TGTGCCAGTACCCCAGGTCCGGGCTACGAGCAGTACTTC. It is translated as CASTPGPGYEQYF.

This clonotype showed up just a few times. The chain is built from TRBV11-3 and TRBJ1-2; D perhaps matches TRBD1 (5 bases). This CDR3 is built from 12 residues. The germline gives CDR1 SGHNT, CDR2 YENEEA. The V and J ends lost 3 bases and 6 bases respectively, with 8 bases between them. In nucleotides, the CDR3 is TGTGCCAGCAGCTTCGGGACGGATGGCTACACCTTC. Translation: CASSFGTDGYTF.

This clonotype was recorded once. CDR3 loop: CASSSQGEALYF. In DNA, the CDR3 is TGTGCCAGCAGCTCCCAGGGGGAAGCCTTGTACTTC. The chain is built from TRBV7-3 and TRBJ2-7; 7 bases map to TRBD1. With V trimmed by 4 bases and J by 12 bases, 9 bases remained unmatched. Germline assignment: CDR1 SGHTA and CDR2 FQGTGA. The CDR3 consists of 12 residues. Full variable domain (missing parts from reference TRBV7-3 and TRBJ2-7): GAGVSQTPSNKVTEKGKYVELRCDPISGHTALYWYRQSLGQGPEFLIYFQGTGAADDSGLPNDRFFAVRPEGSVSTLKIQRTERGDSAVYLCASSSQGEALYFGPGTRLTVT.

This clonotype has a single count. The CDR3 region has the DNA TGTGCCAGCAGCATGAGGGGAGGGGACGGGGAGCTGTTTTTT. It is translated as CASSMRGGDGELFF. The rearrangement uses TRBV28 and TRBJ2-2; 7 nucleotides agree with TRBD2. This CDR3 is 14 amino acids long. Trimming cost V 6 bases and J 7 bases; bases outside gene matches: 8. The V gene's germline CDR1 is MDHEN and CDR2 SYDVKM.

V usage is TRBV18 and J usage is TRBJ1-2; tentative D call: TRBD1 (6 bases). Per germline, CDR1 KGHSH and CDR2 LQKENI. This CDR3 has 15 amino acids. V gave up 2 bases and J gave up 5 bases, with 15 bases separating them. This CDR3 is CASSPVNGGPYGYTF. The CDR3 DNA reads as TGTGCCAGCTCACCAGTGAACGGGGGCCCTTATGGCTACACCTTC.

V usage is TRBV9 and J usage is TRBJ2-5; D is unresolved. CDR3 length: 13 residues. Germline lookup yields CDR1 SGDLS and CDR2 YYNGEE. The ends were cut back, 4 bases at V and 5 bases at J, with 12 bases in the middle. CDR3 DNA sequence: TGTGCCAGCAGCTCTCGGTTGGCCGAGACCCAGTACTTC. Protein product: CASSSRLAETQYF.

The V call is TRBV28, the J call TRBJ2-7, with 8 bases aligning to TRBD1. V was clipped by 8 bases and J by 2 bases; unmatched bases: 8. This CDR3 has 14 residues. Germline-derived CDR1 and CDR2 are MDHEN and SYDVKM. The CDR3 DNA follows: TGTGCCAGCCAAACGACAGGGGAAACCTACGAGCAGTACTTC. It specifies CASQTTGETYEQYF.

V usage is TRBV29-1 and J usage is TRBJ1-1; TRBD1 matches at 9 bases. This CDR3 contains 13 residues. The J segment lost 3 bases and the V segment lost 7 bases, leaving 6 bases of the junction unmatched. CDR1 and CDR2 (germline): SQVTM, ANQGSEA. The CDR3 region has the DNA TGCAGCGCTACCTGGACAGGGGACACTGAAGCTTTCTTT. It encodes CSATWTGDTEAFF. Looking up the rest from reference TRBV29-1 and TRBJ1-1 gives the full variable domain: SAVISQKPSRDICQRGTSLTIQCQVDSQVTMMFWYRQQPGQSLTLIATANQGSEATYESGFVIDKFPISRPNLTFSTLTVSNMSPEDSSIYLCSATWTGDTEAFFGQGTRLTVV.

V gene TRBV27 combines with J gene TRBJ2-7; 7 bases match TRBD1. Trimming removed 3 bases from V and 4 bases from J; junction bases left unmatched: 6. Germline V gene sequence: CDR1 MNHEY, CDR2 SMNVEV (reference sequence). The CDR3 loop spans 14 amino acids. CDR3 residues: CASSFPGQSYEQYF. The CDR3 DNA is TGTGCCAGCAGTTTCCCGGGACAGTCTTACGAGCAGTACTTC.